One TCR beta chain is described in this entry. The sample is drawn from a study of blood T cell repertoires in COVID-19. For the study at large: Samples taken during acute and convalescent COVID-19 were collected in the United States, Italy and Spain.

V lost 2 bases and J lost 6, with 13 bases in between. The CDR3 is 14 amino acids. Germline V gives CDR1 MNHEY, CDR2 SMNVEV (reference sequence). Original processing methods: Estimated nucleated cell counts came from reference gene primer amplification. The data were produced by immunoSEQ multiplex PCR, yet TCRdb's version contains in-frame clones alone and is incomplete. Clonal size and the V and J genes are those of that table, whereas D and trimming came from the DNA. Here the sample spans roughly 250,000 clones, approximately 86% being singletons. The clonotype originates from a woman aged 50 to 60 who had recovered from COVID-19. Specimen: PBMCs or T cells enriched from blood (not recorded which). This chain links TRBV27 with TRBJ1-2, with D perhaps TRBD1 (6 bases). CDR3 bases: TGTGCCAGCAGTTTAAGGGCAGGGGAACATGGCTACACCTTC. It yields the protein CASSLRAGEHGYTF.